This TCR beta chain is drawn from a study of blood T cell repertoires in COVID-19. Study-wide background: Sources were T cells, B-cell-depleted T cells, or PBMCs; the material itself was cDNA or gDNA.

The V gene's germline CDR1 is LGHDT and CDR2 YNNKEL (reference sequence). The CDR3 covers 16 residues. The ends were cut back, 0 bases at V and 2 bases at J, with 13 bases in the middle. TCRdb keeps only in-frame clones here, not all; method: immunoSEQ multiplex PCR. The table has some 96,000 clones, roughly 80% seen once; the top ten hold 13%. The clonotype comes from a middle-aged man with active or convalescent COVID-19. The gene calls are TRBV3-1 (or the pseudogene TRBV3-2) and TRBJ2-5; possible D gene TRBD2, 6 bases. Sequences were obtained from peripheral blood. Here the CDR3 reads CASSQDLASEQETQYF. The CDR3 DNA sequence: TGTGCCAGCAGCCAAGATCTTGCTAGCGAGCAAGAGACCCAGTACTTC.